The 17 T cell receptor beta chains presented below share a single source sample, sequenced in a study of shared clonotypes between healthy human individuals. Clones were read by immunoSEQ multiplex PCR, and TCRdb kept only the in-frame ones, dropping some. The sample carries some 1,100,000 clones, about 80% recorded once. Material for sequencing was memory CD4+ T cells from PBMCs. Subset described: CD45RA-negative fraction. These receptors originate from a man between 18 and 35 years old in good health. Some clones in this sample may be carry-over from other donors' samples.

This clone was observed a handful of times. The chain employs TRBV28 and TRBJ1-5, with 8 nucleotides matching TRBD1. CDR3 size: 15 residues. The trim removed 5 bases at V and 4 bases at J, leaving 7 bases unmatched. From germline, CDR1 is MDHEN and CDR2 SYDVKM. The CDR3 here is CASSPPGQVNQPQHF. CDR3 sequence (DNA): TGTGCCAGCAGTCCCCCGGGACAGGTAAATCAGCCCCAGCATTTT.

This chain joins TRBV6-4 and TRBJ1-2; maybe TRBD1 (5 bases). This CDR3 has 15 amino acids. Germline V gene sequence: CDR1 MRHNA, CDR2 SNTAGT. Trimming pared 6 bases from V and 3 bases from J, leaving 17 bases between. The CDR3, as DNA: TGTGCCAGCAGCTCTTTTGGGGGACCCGACTATGGCTACACCTTC. This codes for CASSSFGGPDYGYTF.

In its sample, this clone was seen a few times. This chain links TRBV5-6 with TRBJ2-5; TRBD2 matches 7 bases. Trimming took 0 bases from V and 5 from J; bases not matched to a gene: 13. The CDR3 extends over 17 amino acids. Germline CDR1 is SGHDT and CDR2 is YYEEEE. CDR3 in DNA: TGTGCCAGCAGCTTGGCGGTGTCGGGCGGGAGTTATGAGACCCAGTACTTC. It encodes CASSLAVSGGSYETQYF.

This chain uses TRBV5-1 with TRBJ2-2, with D hard to call. Germline lookup yields CDR1 SGHRS and CDR2 YFSETQ. The germline V and J ends were trimmed by 0 bases and 0 bases, with 6 bases remaining between them. This CDR3 is 15 amino acids long. The CDR3 bases are TGCGCCAGCAGCTTGGATGATCCGAACACCGGGGAGCTGTTTTTT. Translation: CASSLDDPNTGELFF.

The chain recombines TRBV7-9 with TRBJ1-1, with no clear D. The CDR3 contains 13 residues. The germline V gene encodes CDR1 SEHNR and CDR2 FQNEAQ (reference sequence). V was shortened by 1 base and J by 4 bases, with 7 bases between the two germline ends. Written as DNA, the CDR3 is TGTGCCAGCAGCTTAGTTGGGGTCACTGAAGCTTTCTTT. This encodes CASSLVGVTEAFF.

This clone was observed at least ten times. The genes are TRBV5-1 and TRBJ1-4, with D unclear. V gave up 2 bases and J gave up 7 bases, with 12 bases separating them. Germline-derived CDR1 and CDR2 are SGHRS and YFSETQ. The CDR3 is 14 amino acids. The CDR3 loop is CASSLNPAGEKLFF. The CDR3 nucleotides are TGCGCCAGCAGCTTAAACCCCGCAGGTGAAAAACTGTTTTTT.

This chain connects TRBV4-3 to TRBJ2-3; the match to TRBD1 covers 9 bases. The trim removed 2 bases at V and 4 bases at J, leaving 7 bases unmatched. Germline-derived CDR1 and CDR2 are LGHNA and YSLEER. This CDR3 has 16 amino acids. This CDR3 reads CASSQPGQGFSDTQYF. The DNA of the CDR3 is TGCGCCAGCAGCCAACCGGGACAGGGTTTTTCAGATACGCAGTATTTT.

The V and J genes are TRBV9 and TRBJ2-1, with unresolved D. The CDR3 runs 13 residues. The germline V and J ends were trimmed by 6 bases and 8 bases, with 15 bases remaining between them. Germline loops: CDR1 SGDLS, CDR2 YYNGEE. This CDR3 is CASNEGNYDEQFF. The CDR3 DNA sequence: TGTGCCAGCAACGAAGGTAATTATGATGAGCAGTTCTTC. The whole variable domain, remainder taken from reference TRBV9 and TRBJ2-1, is DSGVTQTPKHLITATGQRVTLRCSPRSGDLSVYWYQQSLDQGLQFLIQYYNGEERAKGNILERFSAQQFPDLHSELNLSSLELGDSALYFCASNEGNYDEQFFGPGTRLTVL.

The chain couples TRBV11-2 to TRBJ2-7; 10 bases align to TRBD2. This CDR3 is 16 amino acids long. With V trimmed by 5 bases and J by 0 bases, 7 bases remained unmatched. Germline loops: CDR1 SGHAT, CDR2 FQNNGV. CDR3: CASSPTLAGSSYEQYF. The CDR3 DNA follows: TGTGCCAGCAGCCCCACACTAGCGGGGAGCTCCTACGAGCAGTACTTC.

The chain combines TRBV5-6 with TRBJ1-3, with D uncertain. CDR3 length: 15 residues. Germline loops: CDR1 SGHDT, CDR2 YYEEEE. The V end lost 0 bases, the J end lost 4 bases, and 11 bases lay between the germline ends. The CDR3 spells CASSLGVGGGNTIYF. The CDR3 bases are TGTGCCAGCAGCTTGGGGGTCGGAGGCGGAAACACCATATATTTT.

The CDR3 sequence: CASSLLPGRGSGANVLTF. The CDR3 DNA reads TGTGCCAGCAGTCTCCTCCCGGGACGGGGCTCTGGGGCCAACGTCCTGACTTTC. The chain recombines TRBV27 with TRBJ2-6; D tentatively reads TRBD1 or TRBD2 (5 bases each). Germline loops: CDR1 MNHEY, CDR2 SMNVEV (reference sequence). The CDR3 is 18 residues long. The V end was cut by 5 bases, the J end by 0 bases, with 17 bases between.

This rearrangement joins TRBV7-8 to TRBJ2-7; 7 bases fit TRBD1. The CDR3 length is 14 residues. V was clipped by 7 bases and J by 5 bases; unmatched bases: 11. CDR1 SGHVS and CDR2 FQNEAQ come from the germline V gene. The chain's CDR3 is CASTLRGGADEQYF. The CDR3 nucleotides are TGTGCCAGCACCCTTAGAGGGGGCGCGGACGAGCAGTACTTC.

The V gene is TRBV5-1, the J gene TRBJ2-3; 9 bases match TRBD2. Germline-derived CDR1 and CDR2 are SGHRS and YFSETQ. The V and J ends lost 1 base and 4 bases, in that order; junction bases with no gene match: 7. The CDR3 runs 16 residues. The DNA for the CDR3 is TGCGCCAGCAGCTTGTTAGCGGGAGTGGTCGCAGATACGCAGTATTTT. Amino acids: CASSLLAGVVADTQYF.

The gene calls are TRBV6-6 and TRBJ1-1; no clear D gene. The CDR3 consists of 13 residues. Trimming left V 4 bases short and J 5 bases short, with 11 bases between. The V gene's germline CDR1 is MNHNY and CDR2 SVGAGI (reference sequence). The CDR3 DNA sequence: TGTGCCAGCAGTTCCGTCTTTAGGACTGAAGCTTTCTTT. Amino acids: CASSSVFRTEAFF.

About this clone: Other DNA sequences in the sample encode the same CDR3. The J gene is TRBJ1-1, the V gene TRBV5-1; the D gene is possibly TRBD1 (5 bases). V was pared by 0 bases and J by 0 bases, with 9 bases between. This CDR3 is built from 15 residues. Germline CDR1 SGHRS, CDR2 YFSETQ. The DNA of the CDR3 is TGCGCCAGCAGCTTGGACGGGGGTGTGAACACTGAAGCTTTCTTT. Translating it yields CASSLDGGVNTEAFF.

This clone was recorded only once. The rearrangement uses TRBV15 and TRBJ2-7; perhaps TRBD2 as D (6 bases). The V gene's germline CDR1 is LNHNV and CDR2 YYDKDF (reference sequence). This CDR3 contains 16 residues. The ends were cut back, 5 bases at V and 0 bases at J, with 17 bases in the middle. CDR3 in amino acids: CATSAERRAYSYEQYF. The CDR3 DNA sequence: TGTGCCACCAGCGCCGAGCGGAGGGCCTACTCCTACGAGCAGTACTTC.

The rearrangement uses TRBV4-1 and TRBJ2-1; D is perhaps TRBD1 or TRBD2 (7 bases each). The CDR3 sequence is 17 residues long. Germline lookup yields CDR1 MGHRA and CDR2 YSYEKL. With 4 bases removed from V and 6 bases from J, the gap between germline ends came to 22 bases. This chain's CDR3 is CASSPRGGGSQSNEQFF. As DNA, the CDR3 is TGCGCCAGCAGCCCCCGAGGGGGCGGGAGCCAAAGCAATGAGCAGTTCTTC.